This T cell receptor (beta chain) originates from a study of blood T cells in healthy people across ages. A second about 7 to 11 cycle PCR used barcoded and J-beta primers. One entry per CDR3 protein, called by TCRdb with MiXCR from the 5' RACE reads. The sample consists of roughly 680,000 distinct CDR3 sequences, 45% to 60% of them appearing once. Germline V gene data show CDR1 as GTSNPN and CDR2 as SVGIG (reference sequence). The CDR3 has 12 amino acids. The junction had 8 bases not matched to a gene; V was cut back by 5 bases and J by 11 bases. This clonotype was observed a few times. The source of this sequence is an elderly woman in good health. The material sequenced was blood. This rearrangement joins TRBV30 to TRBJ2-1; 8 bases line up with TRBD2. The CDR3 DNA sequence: TGTGCCTGGGGTCCCATAGCGGGACAGCAGTTCTTC. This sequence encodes CAWGPIAGQQFF.